This entry lists 8 T cell receptor beta chains sequenced from one sample in a study of response to subunit inactivated influenza vaccine. TCRdb ran MiXCR on the RT-PCR reads and lists one entry per CDR3 protein. Among about 650,000 distinct CDR3 sequences listed, 15% to 18% were seen once. Sequencing used PBMCs from blood, obtained 11 to 12 days after vaccination. Receptors originate from a man aged 45 to 65 who received an inactivated influenza vaccine.

This clonotype came up a few times. The rearrangement joins TRBV6-1 to TRBJ1-1; TRBD1 might be the D (6 bases). The CDR3 is made up of 14 amino acids. The V gene's germline CDR1 is MNHNS and CDR2 SASEGT. Between the trimmed V and J ends, which lost 4 bases and 8 bases, there was a span of 17 bases. The CDR3 sequence is CASSANPGHPEAFF. The CDR3 coding sequence is TGTGCCAGCAGTGCAAATCCGGGACACCCCGAAGCTTTCTTT.

The chain recombines TRBV29-1 with TRBJ2-5; D unresolved. CDR3 length equals 14 residues. The V gene lost 0 bases and the J gene lost 4 bases, with 12 bases spanning the gap. The germline CDR1 and CDR2 sequences are SQVTM and ANQGSEA. The CDR3 DNA follows: TGCAGCGTTGAAGATCTTGTACGAGGAGAGACCCAGTACTTC. Protein sequence: CSVEDLVRGETQYF. Full variable domain (remainder filled in from reference TRBV29-1 and TRBJ2-5): SAVISQKPSRDICQRGTSLTIQCQVDSQVTMMFWYRQQPGQSLTLIATANQGSEATYESGFVIDKFPISRPNLTFSTLTVSNMSPEDSSIYLCSVEDLVRGETQYFGPGTRLLVL.

There are a few counts of this clonotype. V gene TRBV6-4 combines with J gene TRBJ2-3; a weak D match, TRBD1 (5 bases). CDR1 MRHNA and CDR2 SNTAGT come from the germline V gene. The V end was cut by 2 bases, the J end by 4 bases, with 10 bases between. The CDR3 spans 14 residues. The CDR3 region is CASSDRGRADTQYF. The CDR3 region has the DNA TGTGCCAGCAGTGACCGAGGCAGGGCAGATACGCAGTATTTT.

This clonotype was seen a few times. The rearrangement joins TRBV11-2 to TRBJ2-2; D might be TRBD1 (5 bases). CDR1 is SGHAT, CDR2 FQNNGV, per germline. V was cut by 2 bases and J by 6 bases, with 19 bases left in between. The CDR3 sequence is 17 residues long. CDR3: CASSLLPGYLSAGELFF. The CDR3 nucleotides read TGTGCCAGCAGCTTATTACCAGGGTACCTTTCGGCCGGGGAGCTGTTTTTT.

This clonotype has more than one count but fewer than ten. This sequence joins TRBV7-2 and TRBJ2-1; TRBD2 matches at 8 bases. The CDR3 has 11 amino acids. Losses at the gene ends were 5 bases for V and 15 bases for J; bases not matched to a gene: 6. From germline, CDR1 is SGHTA and CDR2 FQGNSA. Written as DNA, the CDR3 is TGTGCCAGCAGCCCCGGGACTAGTCCGTTCTTC. Translation gives CASSPGTSPFF.

CDR3 loop: CASSYSGTSVSTDTQYF. The CDR3, as DNA: TGCGCCAGCAGCTACTCCGGGACTAGCGTGTCCACAGATACGCAGTATTTT. The chain recombines TRBV5-1 with TRBJ2-3; TRBD2 matches at 10 bases. Losses at the gene ends were 3 bases for V and 2 bases for J; bases not matched to a gene: 9. Germline V gene lookup returns CDR1 SGHRS and CDR2 YFSETQ. This CDR3 region has 17 residues.

In this sample, this clonotype turned up many times. The rearrangement uses TRBV5-5 and TRBJ1-3; unclear D gene. This CDR3 contains 13 residues. Trimming pared 5 bases from V and 2 bases from J, leaving 8 bases between. CDR1 is SGHKS, CDR2 YYEKEE, per germline (reference sequence). The CDR3 sequence is CASSREAGNTIYF. DNA of the CDR3: TGTGCCAGCAGTCGGGAGGCTGGAAACACCATATATTTT.

The chain joins TRBV3-1 to TRBJ2-1, with TRBD2 matching over 8 bases. Looked up from germline, CDR1 is LGHDT and CDR2 is YNNKEL (reference sequence). V was pared by 4 bases and J by 3 bases, with 5 bases of the junction left unmatched. The CDR3 is 15 residues long. The CDR3 coding sequence is TGTGCCAGCAGCCCAGAAACTAGCGGCTACAATGAGCAGTTCTTC. Protein product: CASSPETSGYNEQFF.